The entry below gives a single T cell receptor beta chain sequence along with its context. The sample is drawn from a study of neurological immune-mediated disorders. TCRdb re-called the 5' RACE reads through MiXCR, storing one row per CDR3 protein. The data contain some 49,000 distinct CDR3 sequences, 13% of them singletons. Trimming took 3 bases from V and 5 from J, leaving 12 bases between them. The CDR3 has 13 amino acids. Per germline, CDR1 SQVTM and CDR2 ANQGSEA. Time point of the sample: longitudinal time-point 2. The sample consisted of PBMCs. The rearrangement uses TRBV29-1 and TRBJ2-3, with D possibly TRBD2 on 7 matching bases. The clonotype originates from a male donor with HTLV-1-associated myelopathy (HAM/TSP). CDR3 bases: TGCAGCGTTGACGGGGGAGGGGGAGATACGCAGTATTTT. This sequence encodes CSVDGGGGDTQYF.